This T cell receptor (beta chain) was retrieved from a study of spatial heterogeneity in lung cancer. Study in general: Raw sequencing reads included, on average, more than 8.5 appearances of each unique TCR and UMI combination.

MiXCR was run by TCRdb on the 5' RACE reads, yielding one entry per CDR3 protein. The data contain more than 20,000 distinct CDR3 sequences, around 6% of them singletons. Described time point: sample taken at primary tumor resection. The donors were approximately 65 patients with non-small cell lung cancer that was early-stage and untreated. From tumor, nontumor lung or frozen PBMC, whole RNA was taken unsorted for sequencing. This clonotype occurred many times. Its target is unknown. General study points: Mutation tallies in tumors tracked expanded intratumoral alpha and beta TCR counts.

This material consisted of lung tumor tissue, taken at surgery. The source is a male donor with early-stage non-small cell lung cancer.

The CDR3 coding sequence is TGTGCCAGCAGTTTGGGGGACAGGGTTACTGGCTACACCTTC. Translation gives CASSLGDRVTGYTF. The chain employs TRBV28 and TRBJ1-2, with 9 bases fitting TRBD1. This CDR3 comprises 14 residues. Germline CDR1 and CDR2: MDHEN and SYDVKM. J lost 7 bases, V lost 3 bases, and 6 bases had no gene match.